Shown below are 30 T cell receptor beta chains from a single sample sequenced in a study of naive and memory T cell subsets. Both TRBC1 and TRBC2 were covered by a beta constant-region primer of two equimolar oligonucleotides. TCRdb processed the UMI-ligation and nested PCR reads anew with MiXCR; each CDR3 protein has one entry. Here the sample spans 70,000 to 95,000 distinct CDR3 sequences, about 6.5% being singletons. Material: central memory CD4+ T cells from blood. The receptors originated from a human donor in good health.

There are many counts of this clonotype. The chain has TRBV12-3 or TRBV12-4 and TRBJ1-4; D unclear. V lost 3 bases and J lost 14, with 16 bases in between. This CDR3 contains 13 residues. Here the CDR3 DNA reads TGTGCCAGCAGTTTCGGTGGCAGCCGCCCGCTGTTTTTT. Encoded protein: CASSFGGSRPLFF.

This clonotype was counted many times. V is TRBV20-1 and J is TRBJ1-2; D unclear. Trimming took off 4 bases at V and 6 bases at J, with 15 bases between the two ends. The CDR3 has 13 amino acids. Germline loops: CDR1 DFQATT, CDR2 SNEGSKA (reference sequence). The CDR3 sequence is CSATVRRVDGYTF. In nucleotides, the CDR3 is TGCAGTGCTACCGTTCGGAGGGTAGATGGCTACACCTTC.

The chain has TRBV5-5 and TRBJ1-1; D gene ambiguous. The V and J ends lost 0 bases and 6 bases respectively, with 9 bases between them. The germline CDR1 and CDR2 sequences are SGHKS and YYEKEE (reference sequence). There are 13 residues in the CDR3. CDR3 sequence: CASSLGFGAEAFF. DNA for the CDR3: TGTGCCAGCAGCTTGGGGTTTGGGGCTGAAGCTTTCTTT.

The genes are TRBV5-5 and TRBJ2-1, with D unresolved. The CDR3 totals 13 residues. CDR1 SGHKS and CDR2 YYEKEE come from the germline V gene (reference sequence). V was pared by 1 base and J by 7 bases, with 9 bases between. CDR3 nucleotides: TGTGCCAGCAGCTTGATCCCTGGGAATGAGCAGTTCTTC. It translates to CASSLIPGNEQFF.

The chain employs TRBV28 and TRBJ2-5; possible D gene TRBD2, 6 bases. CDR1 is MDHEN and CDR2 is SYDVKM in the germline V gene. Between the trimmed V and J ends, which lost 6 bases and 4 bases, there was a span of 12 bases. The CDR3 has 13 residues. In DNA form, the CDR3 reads TGTGCCAGCAGCTCCCGACTAGGAGAGACCCAGTACTTC. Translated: CASSSRLGETQYF.

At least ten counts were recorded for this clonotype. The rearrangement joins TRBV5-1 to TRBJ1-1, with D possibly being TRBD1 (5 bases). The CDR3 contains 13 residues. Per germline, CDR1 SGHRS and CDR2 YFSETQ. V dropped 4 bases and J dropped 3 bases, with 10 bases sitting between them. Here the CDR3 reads CASSRGRDTEAFF. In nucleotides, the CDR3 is TGCGCCAGCAGCAGGGGCCGGGACACTGAAGCTTTCTTT.

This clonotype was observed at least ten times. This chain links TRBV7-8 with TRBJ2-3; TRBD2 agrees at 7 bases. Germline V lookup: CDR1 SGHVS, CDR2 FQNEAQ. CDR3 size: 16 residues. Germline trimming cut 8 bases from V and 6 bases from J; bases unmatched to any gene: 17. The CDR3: CASGPTGREKLDTQYF. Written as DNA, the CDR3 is TGTGCCAGCGGCCCCACCGGGCGGGAGAAGCTGGATACGCAGTATTTT.

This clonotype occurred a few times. CDR3 bases: TGTGCCAGCAGCTTAGTCAGCGGGAGGCCTTACAATGAGCAGTTCTTC. Translation: CASSLVSGRPYNEQFF. J is TRBJ2-1 and V is TRBV7-2; the match to TRBD2 covers 9 bases. This CDR3 region has 16 residues. The ends lost 1 base at V and 4 bases at J; junction bases unmatched: 5. Germline V gene data show CDR1 as SGHTA and CDR2 as FQGNSA. Full variable domain (remainder filled in from reference TRBV7-2 and TRBJ2-1): GAGVSQSPSNKVTEKGKDVELRCDPISGHTALYWYRQSLGQGLEFLIYFQGNSAPDKSGLPSDRFSAERTGGSVSTLTIQRTQQEDSAVYLCASSLVSGRPYNEQFFGPGTRLTVL.

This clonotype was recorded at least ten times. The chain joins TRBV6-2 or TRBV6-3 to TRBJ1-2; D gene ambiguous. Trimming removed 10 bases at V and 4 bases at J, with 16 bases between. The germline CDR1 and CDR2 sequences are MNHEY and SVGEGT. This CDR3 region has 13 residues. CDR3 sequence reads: CATQKHTTYGYTF. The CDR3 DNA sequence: TGTGCCACCCAAAAGCACACGACCTATGGCTACACCTTC.

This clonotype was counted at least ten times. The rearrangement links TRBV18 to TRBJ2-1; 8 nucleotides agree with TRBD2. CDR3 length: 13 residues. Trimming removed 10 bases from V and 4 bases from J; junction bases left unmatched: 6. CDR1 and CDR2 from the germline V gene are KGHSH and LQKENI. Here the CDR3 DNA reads TGTGCCACGAGGACTAGCAGATACAATGAGCAGTTCTTC. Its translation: CATRTSRYNEQFF.

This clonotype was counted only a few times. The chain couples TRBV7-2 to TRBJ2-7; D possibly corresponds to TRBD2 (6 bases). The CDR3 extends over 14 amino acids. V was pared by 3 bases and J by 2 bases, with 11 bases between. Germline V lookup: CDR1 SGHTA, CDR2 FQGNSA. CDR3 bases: TGTGCCAGCAGCTTGGGCGGACTAACCTACGAGCAGTACTTC. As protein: CASSLGGLTYEQYF.

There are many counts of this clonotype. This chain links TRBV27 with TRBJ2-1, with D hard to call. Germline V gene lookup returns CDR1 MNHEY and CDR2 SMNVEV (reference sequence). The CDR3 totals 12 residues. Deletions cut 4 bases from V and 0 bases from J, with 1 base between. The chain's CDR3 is CASSYSYNEQFF. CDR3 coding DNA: TGTGCCAGCAGTTACTCCTACAATGAGCAGTTCTTC.

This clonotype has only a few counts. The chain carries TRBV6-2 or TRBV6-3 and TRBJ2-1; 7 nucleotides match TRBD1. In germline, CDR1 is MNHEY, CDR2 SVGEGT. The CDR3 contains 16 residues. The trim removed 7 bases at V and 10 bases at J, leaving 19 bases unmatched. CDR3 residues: CASTHLTDRDRGEQFF. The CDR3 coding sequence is TGTGCCAGCACCCACCTTACCGACAGGGATCGCGGGGAGCAGTTCTTC.

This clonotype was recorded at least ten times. CDR3 sequence reads: CASSPRASTTGELFF. The CDR3 DNA reads TGTGCCAGCAGCCCCCGGGCCTCAACCACCGGGGAGCTGTTTTTT. The chain is built from TRBV7-6 and TRBJ2-2; D is uncertain. Germline V gives CDR1 SGHVS, CDR2 FNYEAQ. The CDR3 runs to 15 residues. V lost 5 bases to trimming and J lost 4 bases, with 14 bases between them.

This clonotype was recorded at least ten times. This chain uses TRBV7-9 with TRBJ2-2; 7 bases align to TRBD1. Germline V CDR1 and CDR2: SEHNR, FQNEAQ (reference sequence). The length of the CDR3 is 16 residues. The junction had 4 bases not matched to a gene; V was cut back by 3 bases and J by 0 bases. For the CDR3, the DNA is TGTGCCAGCAGCTTGGGTCAGGGGGCGAACACCGGGGAGCTGTTTTTT. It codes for CASSLGQGANTGELFF.

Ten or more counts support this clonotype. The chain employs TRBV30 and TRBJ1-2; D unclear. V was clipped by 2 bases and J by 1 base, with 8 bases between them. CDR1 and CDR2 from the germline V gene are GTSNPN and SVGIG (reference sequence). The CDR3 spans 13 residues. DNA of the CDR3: TGTGCCTGGAGTATGGCCTATAACTATGGCTACACCTTC. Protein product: CAWSMAYNYGYTF.

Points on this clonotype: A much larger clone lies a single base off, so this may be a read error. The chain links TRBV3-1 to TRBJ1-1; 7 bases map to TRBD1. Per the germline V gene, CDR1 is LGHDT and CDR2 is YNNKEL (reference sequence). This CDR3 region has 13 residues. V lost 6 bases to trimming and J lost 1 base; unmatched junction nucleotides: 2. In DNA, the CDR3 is TGTGCCAGCAGGGGACAGACGAACACTGAAGCTTTCTTT. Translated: CASRGQTNTEAFF.

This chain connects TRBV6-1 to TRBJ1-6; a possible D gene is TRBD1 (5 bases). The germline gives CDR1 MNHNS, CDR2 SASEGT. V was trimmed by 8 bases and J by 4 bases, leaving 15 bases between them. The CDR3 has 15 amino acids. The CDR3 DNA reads TGTGCCAGCGGCGGGGCCCTGGGGTATAATTCACCCCTCCACTTT. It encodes CASGGALGYNSPLHF.

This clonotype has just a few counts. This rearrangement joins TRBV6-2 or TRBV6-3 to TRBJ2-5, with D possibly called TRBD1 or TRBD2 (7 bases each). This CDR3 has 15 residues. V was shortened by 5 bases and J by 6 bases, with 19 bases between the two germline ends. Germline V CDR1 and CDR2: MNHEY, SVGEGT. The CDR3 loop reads CASSTTSRGGQTQYF. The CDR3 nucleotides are TGTGCCAGCAGTACGACTAGCAGGGGGGGACAGACCCAGTACTTC.

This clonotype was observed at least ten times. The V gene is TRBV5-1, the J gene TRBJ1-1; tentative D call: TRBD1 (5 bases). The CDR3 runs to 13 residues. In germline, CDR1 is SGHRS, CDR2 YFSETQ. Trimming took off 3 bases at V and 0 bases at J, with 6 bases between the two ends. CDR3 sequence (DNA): TGCGCCAGCAGCTGGGACTTGAACACTGAAGCTTTCTTT. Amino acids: CASSWDLNTEAFF.

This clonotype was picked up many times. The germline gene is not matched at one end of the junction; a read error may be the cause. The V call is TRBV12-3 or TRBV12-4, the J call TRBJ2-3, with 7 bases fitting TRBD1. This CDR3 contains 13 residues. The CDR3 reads CASSRTGTEGTPF. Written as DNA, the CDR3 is TGTGCCAGCAGTCGTACCGGGACAGAAGGAACTCCGTTT.

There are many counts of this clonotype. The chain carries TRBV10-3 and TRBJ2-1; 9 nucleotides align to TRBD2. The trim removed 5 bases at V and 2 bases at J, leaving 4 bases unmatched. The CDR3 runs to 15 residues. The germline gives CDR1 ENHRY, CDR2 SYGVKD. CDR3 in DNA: TGTGCCATCAGTCGAGTAGCGGGAGCCTACAATGAGCAGTTCTTC. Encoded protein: CAISRVAGAYNEQFF.

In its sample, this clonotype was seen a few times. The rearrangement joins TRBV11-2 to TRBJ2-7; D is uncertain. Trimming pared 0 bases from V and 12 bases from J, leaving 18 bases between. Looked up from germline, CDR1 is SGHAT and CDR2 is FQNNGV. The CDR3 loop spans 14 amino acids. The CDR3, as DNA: TGTGCCAGCAGCTTAGAAGTGGGTTCGGCCAGATGGTACTTC. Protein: CASSLEVGSARWYF. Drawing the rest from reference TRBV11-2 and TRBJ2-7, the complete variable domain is EAGVAQSPRYKIIEKRQSVAFWCNPISGHATLYWYQQILGQGPKLLIQFQNNGVVDDSQLPKDRFSAERLKGVDSTLKIQPAKLEDSAVYLCASSLEVGSARWYFGPGTRLTVT.

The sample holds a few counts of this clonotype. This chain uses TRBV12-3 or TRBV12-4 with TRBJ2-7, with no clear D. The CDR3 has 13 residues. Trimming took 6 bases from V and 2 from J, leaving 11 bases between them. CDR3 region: CASRAGHTYEQYF. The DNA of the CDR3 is TGTGCCAGCAGGGCCGGGCATACCTACGAGCAGTACTTC.

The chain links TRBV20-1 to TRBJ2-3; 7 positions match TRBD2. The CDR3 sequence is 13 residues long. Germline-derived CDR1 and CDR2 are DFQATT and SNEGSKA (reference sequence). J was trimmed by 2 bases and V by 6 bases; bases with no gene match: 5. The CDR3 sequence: CSAGGSTTDTQYF. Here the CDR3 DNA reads TGCAGTGCAGGCGGGAGTACCACAGATACGCAGTATTTT.

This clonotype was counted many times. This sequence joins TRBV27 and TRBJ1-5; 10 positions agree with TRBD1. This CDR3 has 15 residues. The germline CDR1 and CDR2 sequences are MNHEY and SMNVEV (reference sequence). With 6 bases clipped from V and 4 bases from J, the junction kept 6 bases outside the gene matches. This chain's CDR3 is CASSIRGQGNQPQHF. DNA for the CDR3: TGTGCCAGCAGCATAAGGGGACAGGGGAATCAGCCCCAGCATTTT.

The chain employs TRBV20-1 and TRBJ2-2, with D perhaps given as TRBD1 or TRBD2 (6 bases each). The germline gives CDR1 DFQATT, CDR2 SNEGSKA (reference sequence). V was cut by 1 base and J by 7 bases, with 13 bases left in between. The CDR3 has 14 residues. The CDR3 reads CSARGRGPYGELFF. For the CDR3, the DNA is TGCAGTGCTAGAGGTCGGGGGCCATACGGGGAGCTGTTTTTT.

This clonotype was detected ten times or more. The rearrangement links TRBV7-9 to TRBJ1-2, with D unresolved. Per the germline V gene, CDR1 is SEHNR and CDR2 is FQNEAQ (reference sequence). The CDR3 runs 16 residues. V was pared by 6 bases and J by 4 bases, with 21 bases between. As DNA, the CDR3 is TGTGCCAGCAGTTATCAAGGAACAGCCGCCGGCTATGGCTACACCTTC. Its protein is CASSYQGTAAGYGYTF.

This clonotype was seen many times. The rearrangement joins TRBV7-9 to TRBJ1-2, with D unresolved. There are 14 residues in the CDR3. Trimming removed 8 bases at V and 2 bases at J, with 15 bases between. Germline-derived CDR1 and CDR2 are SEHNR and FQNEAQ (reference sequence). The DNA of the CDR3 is TGTGCCAGCGGAGTAGGGAGCCCGAACTATGGCTACACCTTC. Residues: CASGVGSPNYGYTF.

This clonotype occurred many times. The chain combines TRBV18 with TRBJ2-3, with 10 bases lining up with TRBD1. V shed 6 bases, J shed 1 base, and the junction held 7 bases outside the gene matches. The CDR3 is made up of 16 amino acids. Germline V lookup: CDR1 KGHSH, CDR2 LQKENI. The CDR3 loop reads CASSPGQGRGTDTQYF. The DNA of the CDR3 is TGTGCCAGCTCTCCGGGACAGGGGAGAGGCACAGATACGCAGTATTTT.